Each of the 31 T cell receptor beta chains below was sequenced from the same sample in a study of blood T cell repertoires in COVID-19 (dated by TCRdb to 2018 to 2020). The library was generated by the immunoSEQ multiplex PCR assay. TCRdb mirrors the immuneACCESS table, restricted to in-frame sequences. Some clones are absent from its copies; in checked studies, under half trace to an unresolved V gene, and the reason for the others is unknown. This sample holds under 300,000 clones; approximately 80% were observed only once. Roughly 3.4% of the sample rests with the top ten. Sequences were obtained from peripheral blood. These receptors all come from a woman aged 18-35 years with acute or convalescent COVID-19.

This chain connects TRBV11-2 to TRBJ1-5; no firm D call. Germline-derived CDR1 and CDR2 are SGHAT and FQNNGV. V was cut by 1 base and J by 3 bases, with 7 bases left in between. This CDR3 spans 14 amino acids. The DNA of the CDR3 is TGTGCCAGCAGCTTAGGGCTCCTCAATCAGCCCCAGCATTTT. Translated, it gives CASSLGLLNQPQHF.

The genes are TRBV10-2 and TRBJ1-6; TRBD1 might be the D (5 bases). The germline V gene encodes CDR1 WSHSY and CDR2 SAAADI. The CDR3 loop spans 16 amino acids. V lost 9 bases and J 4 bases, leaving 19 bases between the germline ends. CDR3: CASHASAGGYNSPLHF. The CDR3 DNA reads TGCGCCAGTCACGCCTCCGCGGGGGGGTATAATTCACCCCTCCACTTT.

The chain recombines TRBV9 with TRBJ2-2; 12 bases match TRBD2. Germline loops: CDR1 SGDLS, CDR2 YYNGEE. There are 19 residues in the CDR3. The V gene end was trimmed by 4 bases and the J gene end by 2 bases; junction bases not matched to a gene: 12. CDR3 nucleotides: TGTGCCAGCAGCCCTCGGGGGCTAGCGGGAGGGCCAAACACCGGGGAGCTGTTTTTT. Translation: CASSPRGLAGGPNTGELFF.

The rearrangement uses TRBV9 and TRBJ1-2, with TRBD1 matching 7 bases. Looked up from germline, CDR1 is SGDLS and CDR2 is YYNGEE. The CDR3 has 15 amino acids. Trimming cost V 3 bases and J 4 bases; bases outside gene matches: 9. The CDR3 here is CASSGKLDRAYGYTF. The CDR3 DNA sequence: TGTGCCAGCAGCGGAAAACTCGACAGGGCCTATGGCTACACCTTC.

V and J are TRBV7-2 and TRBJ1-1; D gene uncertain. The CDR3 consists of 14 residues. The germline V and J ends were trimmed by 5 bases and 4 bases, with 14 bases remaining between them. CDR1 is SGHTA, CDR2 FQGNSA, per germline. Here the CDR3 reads CASSRWFGGTEAFF. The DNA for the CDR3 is TGTGCCAGCAGCCGGTGGTTTGGTGGCACTGAAGCTTTCTTT.

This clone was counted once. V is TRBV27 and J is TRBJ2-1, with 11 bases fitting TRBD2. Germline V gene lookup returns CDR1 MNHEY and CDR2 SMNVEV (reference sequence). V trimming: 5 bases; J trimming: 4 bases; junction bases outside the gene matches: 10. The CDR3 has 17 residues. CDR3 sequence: CASSPPTIAGGYNEQFF. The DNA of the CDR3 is TGTGCCAGCAGTCCACCTACCATAGCGGGAGGGTACAATGAGCAGTTCTTC.

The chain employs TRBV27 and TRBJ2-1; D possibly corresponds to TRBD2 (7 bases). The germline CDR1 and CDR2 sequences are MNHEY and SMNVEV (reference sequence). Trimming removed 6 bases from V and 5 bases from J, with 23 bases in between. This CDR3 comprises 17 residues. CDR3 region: CASRGGAGMRGDNEQFF. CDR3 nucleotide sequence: TGTGCCAGCAGAGGGGGAGCGGGAATGCGCGGAGACAATGAGCAGTTCTTC.

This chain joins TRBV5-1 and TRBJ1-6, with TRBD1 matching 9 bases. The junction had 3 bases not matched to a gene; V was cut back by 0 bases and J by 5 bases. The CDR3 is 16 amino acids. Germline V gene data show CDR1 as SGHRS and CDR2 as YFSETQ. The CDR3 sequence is CASSLGQGVNNSPLHF. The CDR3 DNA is TGCGCCAGCAGCTTGGGACAGGGGGTCAATAATTCACCCCTCCACTTT. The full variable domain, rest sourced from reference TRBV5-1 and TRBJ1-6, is KAGVTQTPRYLIKTRGQQVTLSCSPISGHRSVSWYQQTPGQGLQFLFEYFSETQRNKGNFPGRFSGRQFSNSRSEMNVSTLELGDSALYLCASSLGQGVNNSPLHFGNGTRLTVT.

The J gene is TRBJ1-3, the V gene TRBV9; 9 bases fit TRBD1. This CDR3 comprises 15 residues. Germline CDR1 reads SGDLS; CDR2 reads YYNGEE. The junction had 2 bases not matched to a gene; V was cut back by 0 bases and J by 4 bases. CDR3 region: CASSVGTGVGNTIYF. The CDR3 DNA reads TGTGCCAGCAGCGTAGGGACAGGGGTAGGAAACACCATATATTTT.

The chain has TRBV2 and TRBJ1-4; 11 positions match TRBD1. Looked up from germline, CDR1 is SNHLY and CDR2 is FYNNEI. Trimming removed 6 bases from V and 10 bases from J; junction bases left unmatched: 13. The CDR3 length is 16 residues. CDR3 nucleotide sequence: TGTGCCAGCAGGATCGATGGGGGGACAGGGGGAGGAAAACTGTTTTTT. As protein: CASRIDGGTGGGKLFF.

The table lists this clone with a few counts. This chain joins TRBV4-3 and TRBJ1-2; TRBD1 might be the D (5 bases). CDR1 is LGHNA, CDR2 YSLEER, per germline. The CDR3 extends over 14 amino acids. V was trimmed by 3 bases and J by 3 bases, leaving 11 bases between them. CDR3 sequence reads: CASSQLQVDYGYTF. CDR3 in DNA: TGCGCCAGCAGCCAGTTACAGGTGGACTATGGCTACACCTTC.

The CDR3 reads CASSTGNMNTEAFF. CDR3 nucleotide sequence: TGTGCCAGCAGTACAGGGAACATGAACACTGAAGCTTTCTTT. The V and J genes are TRBV6-5 and TRBJ1-1, with D possibly TRBD1 on 6 matching bases. Germline V gives CDR1 MNHEY, CDR2 SVGAGI. V was shortened by 5 bases and J by 0 bases, with 10 bases between the two germline ends. The length of the CDR3 is 14 residues.

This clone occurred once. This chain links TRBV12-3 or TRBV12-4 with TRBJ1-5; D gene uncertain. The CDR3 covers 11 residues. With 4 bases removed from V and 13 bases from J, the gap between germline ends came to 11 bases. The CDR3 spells CASSSSGGQHF. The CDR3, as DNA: TGTGCCAGCAGTTCCTCAGGTGGGCAGCATTTT.

The CDR3 nucleotides are TGTGCCAGCAGCTTAGTCGGGATTTCTAGTTCACCCCTCCACTTT. Its translation: CASSLVGISSSPLHF. This chain connects TRBV7-2 to TRBJ1-6, with D unresolved. This CDR3 comprises 15 residues. Germline CDR1 and CDR2: SGHTA and FQGNSA. Trimming shortened V by 1 base and J by 9 bases, and 13 bases separated the two germline ends.

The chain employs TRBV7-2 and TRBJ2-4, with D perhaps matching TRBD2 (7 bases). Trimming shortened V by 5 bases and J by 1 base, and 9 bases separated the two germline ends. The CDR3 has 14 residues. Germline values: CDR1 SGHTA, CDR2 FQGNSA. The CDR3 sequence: CASSEGGAKNIQYF. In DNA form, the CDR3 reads TGTGCCAGCAGCGAGGGGGGGGCCAAAAACATTCAGTACTTC.

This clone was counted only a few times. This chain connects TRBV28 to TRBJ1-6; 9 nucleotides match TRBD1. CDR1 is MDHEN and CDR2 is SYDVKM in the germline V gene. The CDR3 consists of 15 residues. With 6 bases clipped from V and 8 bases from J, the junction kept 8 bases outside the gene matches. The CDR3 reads CASRVPGQGHSPLHF. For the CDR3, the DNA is TGTGCCAGCAGGGTTCCGGGACAGGGTCATTCACCCCTCCACTTT.

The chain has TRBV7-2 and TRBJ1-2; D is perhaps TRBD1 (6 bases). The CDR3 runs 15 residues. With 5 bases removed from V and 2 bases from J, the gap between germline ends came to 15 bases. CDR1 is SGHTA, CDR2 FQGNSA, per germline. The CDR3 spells CASSTGGGTNYGYTF. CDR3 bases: TGTGCCAGCAGCACCGGGGGGGGGACAAACTATGGCTACACCTTC.

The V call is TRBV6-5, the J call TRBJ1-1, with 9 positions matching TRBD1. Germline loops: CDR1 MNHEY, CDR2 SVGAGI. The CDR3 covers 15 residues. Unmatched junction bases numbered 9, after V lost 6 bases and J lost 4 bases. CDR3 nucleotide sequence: TGTGCCAGCAGGAGTGACAGGGGGGGTTTCACTGAAGCTTTCTTT. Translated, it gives CASRSDRGGFTEAFF.

DNA for the CDR3: TGTGCCAGCAGTTACCCGGGAGGAACAGATACGCAGTATTTT. Translating it yields CASSYPGGTDTQYF. The J gene is TRBJ2-3, the V gene TRBV6-2 or TRBV6-3, with 7 bases aligning to TRBD2. Germline CDR1 reads MNHEY; CDR2 reads SVGEGT. This CDR3 has 14 amino acids. With V trimmed by 2 bases and J by 3 bases, 2 bases remained unmatched.

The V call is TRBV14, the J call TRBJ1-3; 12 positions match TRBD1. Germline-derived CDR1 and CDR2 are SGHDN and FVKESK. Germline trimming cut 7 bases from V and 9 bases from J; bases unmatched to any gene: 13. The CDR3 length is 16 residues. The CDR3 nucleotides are TGTGCCAGCACCGTGGGACAGGGGGCGACTTTTGGCACCATATATTTT. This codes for CASTVGQGATFGTIYF.

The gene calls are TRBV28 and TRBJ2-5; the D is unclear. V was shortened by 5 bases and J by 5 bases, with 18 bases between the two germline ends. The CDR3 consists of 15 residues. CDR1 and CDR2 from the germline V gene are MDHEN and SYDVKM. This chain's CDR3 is CASSDTGRPWETQYF. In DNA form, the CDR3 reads TGTGCCAGCAGTGACACTGGAAGGCCCTGGGAGACCCAGTACTTC.

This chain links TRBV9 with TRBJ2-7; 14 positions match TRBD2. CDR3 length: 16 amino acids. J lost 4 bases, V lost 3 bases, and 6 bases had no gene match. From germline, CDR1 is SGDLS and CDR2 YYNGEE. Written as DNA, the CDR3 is TGTGCCAGCAGCGGGGGACTAGCGGGAGCAGGGTACGAGCAGTACTTC. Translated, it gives CASSGGLAGAGYEQYF.

In DNA, the CDR3 is TGCGCCAGCAGCCCCCGGACAGGAGGCCTCGAGCAGTACTTC. It codes for CASSPRTGGLEQYF. This rearrangement joins TRBV5-1 to TRBJ2-7, with TRBD1 identical over 7 bases. The germline V gene encodes CDR1 SGHRS and CDR2 YFSETQ. V gave up 4 bases and J gave up 6 bases; unmatched junction bases: 10. This CDR3 has 14 residues.

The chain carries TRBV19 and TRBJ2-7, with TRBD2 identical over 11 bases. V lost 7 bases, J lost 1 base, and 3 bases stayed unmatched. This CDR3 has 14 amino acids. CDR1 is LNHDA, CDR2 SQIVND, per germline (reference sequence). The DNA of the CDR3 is TGTGCCAGTACCTCTAGCGGGGGGTCCTACGAGCAGTACTTC. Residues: CASTSSGGSYEQYF.

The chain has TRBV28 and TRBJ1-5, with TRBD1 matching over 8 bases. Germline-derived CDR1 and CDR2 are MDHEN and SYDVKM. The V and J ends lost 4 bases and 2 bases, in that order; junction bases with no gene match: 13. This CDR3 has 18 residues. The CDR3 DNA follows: TGTGCCAGCAGTTCTACGACAGGGGCCGTTCGAGGCAATCAGCCCCAGCATTTT. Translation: CASSSTTGAVRGNQPQHF.

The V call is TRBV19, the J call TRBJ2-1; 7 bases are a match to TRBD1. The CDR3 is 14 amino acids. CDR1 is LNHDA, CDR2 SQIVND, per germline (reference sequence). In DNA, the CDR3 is TGTGCAACCCACCGACAGGGTAAAAACAATGAGCAGTTCTTC. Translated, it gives CATHRQGKNNEQFF.

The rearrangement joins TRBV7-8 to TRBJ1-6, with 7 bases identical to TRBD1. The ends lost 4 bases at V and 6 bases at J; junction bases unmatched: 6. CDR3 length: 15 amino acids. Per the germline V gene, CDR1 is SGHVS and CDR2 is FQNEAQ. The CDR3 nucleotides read TGTGCCAGCAGCTCGGAAGGGGGCGTTAATTCACCCCTCCACTTT. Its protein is CASSSEGGVNSPLHF. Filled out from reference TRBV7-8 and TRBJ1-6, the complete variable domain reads GAGVSQSPRYKVAKRGQDVALRCDPISGHVSLFWYQQALGQGPEFLTYFQNEAQLDKSGLPSDRFFAERPEGSVSTLKIQRTQQEDSAVYLCASSSEGGVNSPLHFGNGTRLTVT.

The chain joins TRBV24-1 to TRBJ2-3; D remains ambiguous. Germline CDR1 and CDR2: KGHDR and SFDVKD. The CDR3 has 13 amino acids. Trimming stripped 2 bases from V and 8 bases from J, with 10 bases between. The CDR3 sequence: CATSDSSTGTQYF. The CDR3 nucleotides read TGTGCCACCAGTGATTCGTCCACGGGTACGCAGTATTTT.

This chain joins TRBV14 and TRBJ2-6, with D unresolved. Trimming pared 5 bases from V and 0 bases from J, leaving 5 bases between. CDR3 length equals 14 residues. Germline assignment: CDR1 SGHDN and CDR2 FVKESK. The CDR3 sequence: CASSWASGANVLTF. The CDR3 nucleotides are TGTGCCAGCAGCTGGGCCTCTGGGGCCAACGTCCTGACTTTC.

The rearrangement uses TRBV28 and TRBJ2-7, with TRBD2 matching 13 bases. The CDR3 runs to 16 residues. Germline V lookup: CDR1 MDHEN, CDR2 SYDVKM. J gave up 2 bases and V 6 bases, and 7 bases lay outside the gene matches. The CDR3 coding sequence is TGTGCCAGCAGGGGTGTGGGACTAGCGGGGACCTACGAGCAGTACTTC. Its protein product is CASRGVGLAGTYEQYF.

CDR3 protein: CASSQPGQGGNTIYF. DNA for the CDR3: TGTGCCAGCAGCCAACCGGGACAGGGGGGAAACACCATATATTTT. The chain combines TRBV5-4 with TRBJ1-3; 10 bases are a match to TRBD1. Trimming took 4 bases from V and 4 from J; bases not matched to a gene: 5. The germline CDR1 and CDR2 sequences are SGHNT and YYREEE (reference sequence). CDR3 size: 15 residues.